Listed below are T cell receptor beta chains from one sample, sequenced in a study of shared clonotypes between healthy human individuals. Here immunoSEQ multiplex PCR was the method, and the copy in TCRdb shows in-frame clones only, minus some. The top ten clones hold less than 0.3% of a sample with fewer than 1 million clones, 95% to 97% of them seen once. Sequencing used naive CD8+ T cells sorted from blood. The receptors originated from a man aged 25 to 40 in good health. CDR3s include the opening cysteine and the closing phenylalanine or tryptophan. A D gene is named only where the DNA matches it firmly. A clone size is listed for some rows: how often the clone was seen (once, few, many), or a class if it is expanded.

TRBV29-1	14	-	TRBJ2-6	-	TGCAGCGTTGCCCTACAGTCTGGGGCCAACGTCCTGACTTTC	CSVALQSGANVLTF
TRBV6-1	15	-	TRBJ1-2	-	TGTGCCAGCAGTGATGGACAGATCAGATCCTATGGCTACACCTTC	CASSDGQIRSYGYTF
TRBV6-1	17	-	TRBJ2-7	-	TGTGCCAGCAGTGAAGCTTCGGAGCAGGCCCTATGGAACGAGCAGTACTTC	CASSEASEQALWNEQYF
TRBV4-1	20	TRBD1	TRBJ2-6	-	TGCGCCAGCAGCCTAAACCAGGGGACAGGGCCCGACTCTGGGGCCAACGTCCTGACTTTC	CASSLNQGTGPDSGANVLTF
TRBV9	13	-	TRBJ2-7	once	TGTGCCAGCAGCGAGGGGGAACCCTACGAGCAGTACTTC	CASSEGEPYEQYF
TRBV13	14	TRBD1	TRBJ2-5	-	TGTGCCAGCAAACCGGTGACAGGGAAAGAGACCCAGTACTTC	CASKPVTGKETQYF
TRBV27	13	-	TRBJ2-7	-	TGTGCCAGCACCTCCCGGGCCTCCTACGAGCAGTACTTC	CASTSRASYEQYF
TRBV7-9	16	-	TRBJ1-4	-	TGTGCCAGCAGCTGGATGGGCAGGGAGTTCCCTGAAAAACTGTTTTTT	CASSWMGREFPEKLFF
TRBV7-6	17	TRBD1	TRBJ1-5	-	TGTGCCAGCAGCCAACACAGGGGGATTGTTAGCAATCAGCCCCAGCATTTT	CASSQHRGIVSNQPQHF
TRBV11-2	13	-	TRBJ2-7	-	TGTGCCAGCAGCTACCGACACAGCCACGAGCAGTACTTC	CASSYRHSHEQYF
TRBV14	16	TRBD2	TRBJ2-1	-	TGTGCCAGCAGCCCCTGGACTAGCGGGACCTACAATGAGCAGTTCTTC	CASSPWTSGTYNEQFF
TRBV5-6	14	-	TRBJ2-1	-	TGTGCCAGCAGCTTGGACCCGGACCTAAATGAGCAGTTCTTC	CASSLDPDLNEQFF
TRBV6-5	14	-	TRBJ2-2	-	TGTGCCAGCAGTTTTAAGGCTAACACCGGGGAGCTGTTTTTT	CASSFKANTGELFF
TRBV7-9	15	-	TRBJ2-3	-	TGTGCCAGCAGCCCGAAACGGGACATCACAGATACGCAGTATTTT	CASSPKRDITDTQYF
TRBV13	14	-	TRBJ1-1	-	TGTGCCAGCAGCATAGCCCCAGGGAACACTGAAGCTTTCTTT	CASSIAPGNTEAFF
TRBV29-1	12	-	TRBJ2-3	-	TGCAGCGCCGACCTTGGCACAGATACGCAGTATTTT	CSADLGTDTQYF
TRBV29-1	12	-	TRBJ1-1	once	TGCAGCGTCAAAAGGTTAAGCACTGAAGCTTTCTTT	CSVKRLSTEAFF
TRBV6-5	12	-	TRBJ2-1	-	TGTGCCAGCAGTGCAAGGACAGAAGAGCAGTTCTTC	CASSARTEEQFF
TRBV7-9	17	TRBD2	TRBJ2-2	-	TGTGCCAGCAGCCCTTTAGCGGGAGACCTGCTAACCGGGGAGCTGTTTTTT	CASSPLAGDLLTGELFF
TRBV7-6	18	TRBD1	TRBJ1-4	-	TGTGCCAGCAGCCTAAGACCTACAGGGGCCGACACTAATGAAAAACTGTTTTTT	CASSLRPTGADTNEKLFF